The 17 T cell receptor beta chains below come from one sample, sequenced in a study of radiation and T cells in renal cell carcinoma. Sequencing used immunoSEQ multiplex PCR; TCRdb keeps in-frame clones, though not all of them. The sample yields approximately 25,000 clones, over 50% seen once. Treatment specified: treatment-naive control, cytoreductive nephrectomy. Material: tumor tissue, obtained from a patient whose treatment was nephrectomy without radiotherapy. The receptors were gathered from a human donor with renal cell carcinoma.

This clone was seen repeatedly, ten times or more. The V gene is TRBV6-4, the J gene TRBJ2-1; perhaps D is TRBD1 or TRBD2 (6 bases each). Germline CDR1 and CDR2: MRHNA and SNTAGT. The CDR3 totals 15 residues. V was pared by 0 bases and J by 3 bases, with 9 bases between. DNA of the CDR3: TGTGCCAGCAGTGACTCGGGGGGCGGCTACAATGAGCAGTTCTTC. This codes for CASSDSGGGYNEQFF.

The V call is TRBV4-3, the J call TRBJ1-1, with D tentatively TRBD1 (6 bases). Between the trimmed V and J ends, which lost 0 bases and 1 base, there was a span of 15 bases. Looked up from germline, CDR1 is LGHNA and CDR2 is YSLEER. The CDR3 covers 17 residues. The CDR3 spells CASSQDSGVGGNTEAFF. The CDR3 DNA sequence: TGCGCCAGCAGCCAAGATTCAGGGGTGGGAGGGAACACTGAAGCTTTCTTT.

This clone is termed medium-sized (0.01 to 0.1%). The chain is built from TRBV7-9 and TRBJ1-5; a possible D gene is TRBD1 (6 bases). V dropped 0 bases and J dropped 7 bases, with 16 bases sitting between them. The CDR3 has 16 amino acids. The germline V gene has CDR1 SEHNR and CDR2 FQNEAQ (reference sequence). CDR3 DNA: TGTGCCAGCAGCTTAGCGTCAGGGGTAACTATCCAGCCCCAGCATTTT. Translation: CASSLASGVTIQPQHF.

This clone was detected only a few times. The chain employs TRBV2 and TRBJ1-1; D not certain. V was cut by 6 bases and J by 4 bases, with 12 bases left in between. The CDR3 covers 13 residues. In germline, CDR1 is SNHLY, CDR2 FYNNEI. The CDR3 sequence: CASRGNGGTEAFF. The CDR3 DNA reads TGTGCCAGCAGAGGGAACGGTGGCACTGAAGCTTTCTTT. The whole variable domain, remainder taken from reference TRBV2 and TRBJ1-1, is EPEVTQTPSHQVTQMGQEVILRCVPISNHLYFYWYRQILGQKVEFLVSFYNNEISEKSEIFDDQFSVERPDGSNFTLKIRSTKLEDSAMYFCASRGNGGTEAFFGQGTRLTVV.

This clone was observed a few times. The chain employs TRBV25-1 and TRBJ1-1, with D uncertain. Germline CDR1 MGHDK, CDR2 SYGVNS. The V and J ends lost 11 bases and 0 bases respectively, with 10 bases between them. The CDR3 is made up of 12 amino acids. DNA for the CDR3: TGTGCCTCCTCTTGGTTGAACACTGAAGCTTTCTTT. Residues: CASSWLNTEAFF.

This clone was detected a few times. The chain employs TRBV7-3 and TRBJ1-5; maybe TRBD1 (6 bases). Germline lookup yields CDR1 SGHTA and CDR2 FQGTGA. V lost 3 bases, J lost 1 base, and 7 bases lay in between. The CDR3 contains 14 residues. CDR3 DNA: TGTGCCAGCAGCTTCCAGGGGAGCAATCAGCCCCAGCATTTT. Residues: CASSFQGSNQPQHF. The full variable domain, its missing parts supplied by reference TRBV7-3 and TRBJ1-5, is GAGVSQTPSNKVTEKGKYVELRCDPISGHTALYWYRQSLGQGPEFLIYFQGTGAADDSGLPNDRFFAVRPEGSVSTLKIQRTERGDSAVYLCASSFQGSNQPQHFGDGTRLSIL.

This clone is medium-sized by share. The V and J genes are TRBV9 and TRBJ1-4; D unclear. The V and J ends lost 1 base and 2 bases respectively, with 12 bases between them. CDR1 and CDR2 (germline): SGDLS, YYNGEE. The length of the CDR3 is 16 residues. The CDR3 sequence is CASSVRPSGTNEKLFF. The CDR3 DNA is TGTGCCAGCAGCGTACGACCCTCGGGGACTAATGAAAAACTGTTTTTT. Full variable domain (missing parts from reference TRBV9 and TRBJ1-4): DSGVTQTPKHLITATGQRVTLRCSPRSGDLSVYWYQQSLDQGLQFLIQYYNGEERAKGNILERFSAQQFPDLHSELNLSSLELGDSALYFCASSVRPSGTNEKLFFGSGTQLSVL.

This clone turned up a few times. The rearrangement joins TRBV7-3 to TRBJ1-1; 8 bases are a match to TRBD1. V lost 5 bases and J lost 1; bases outside the gene matches: 3. The germline V gene has CDR1 SGHTA and CDR2 FQGTGA. The CDR3 is made up of 14 amino acids. CDR3 in DNA: TGTGCCAGCAGCCTCGGGACAGGGAACACTGAAGCTTTCTTT. Residues: CASSLGTGNTEAFF.

The chain links TRBV5-8 to TRBJ1-5, with 11 bases fitting TRBD1. In germline, CDR1 is SGHTS, CDR2 YDEGEE. The CDR3 length is 16 residues. V lost 4 bases, J lost 6 bases, and 9 bases stayed unmatched. The CDR3 DNA is TGTGCCAGCAGCCACTACGGACAGGGGGCTGGTCAGCCCCAGCATTTT. Protein: CASSHYGQGAGQPQHF.

Concerning this clone itself: Sequence at one end of the junction differs from germline and may be a read error. This rearrangement joins TRBV5-6 to TRBJ2-6; no firm D call. The CDR3 has 13 amino acids. The germline V gene has CDR1 SGHDT and CDR2 YYEEEE. Written as DNA, the CDR3 is TGTGCCAGCAGCTTCTCTAGGGCCAACGTCCTGACTTTC. It codes for CASSFSRANVLTF. The whole variable domain, remainder taken from reference TRBV5-6 and TRBJ2-6, is DAGVTQSPTHLIKTRGQQVTLRCSPKSGHDTVSWYQQALGQGPQFIFQYYEEEERQRGNFPDRFSGHQFPNYSSELNVNALLLGDSALYLCASSFSRANVLTFGAGSRLTVL.

Only a few counts were recorded for this clone. This chain connects TRBV4-1 to TRBJ2-2; D is uncertain. The V end was cut by 0 bases, the J end by 1 base, with 9 bases between. The CDR3 covers 16 residues. The germline CDR1 and CDR2 sequences are MGHRA and YSYEKL. DNA of the CDR3: TGCGCCAGCAGCCAAGATCCGGGTTGGAACACCGGGGAGCTGTTTTTT. It specifies CASSQDPGWNTGELFF.

J is TRBJ2-7 and V is TRBV29-1; D assignment may be TRBD1 or TRBD2 (5 bases each). This CDR3 has 14 amino acids. Trimming stripped 4 bases from V and 2 bases from J, with 15 bases between. The V gene's germline CDR1 is SQVTM and CDR2 ANQGSEA. In DNA form, the CDR3 reads TGCAGCGTTGGCACCCGGGACGGTACCTACGAGCAGTACTTC. It yields the protein CSVGTRDGTYEQYF.

CDR3 bases: TGTGCCTCACTTAGGAGAGGGACACTGGCCCAGTACTTC. This sequence encodes CASLRRGTLAQYF. The chain employs TRBV30 and TRBJ2-5, with D perhaps TRBD1 (6 bases). Per germline, CDR1 GTSNPN and CDR2 SVGIG (reference sequence). V was trimmed by 7 bases and J by 9 bases, leaving 21 bases between them. The CDR3 has 13 amino acids. Full variable domain (rest looked up from reference TRBV30 and TRBJ2-5): SQTIHQWPATLVQPVGSPLSLECTVEGTSNPNLYWYRQAAGRGLQLLFYSVGIGQISSEVPQNLSASRPQDRQFILSSKKLLLSDSGFYLCASLRRGTLAQYFGPGTRLLVL.

The chain couples TRBV15 to TRBJ1-2, with a weak D call TRBD1 (5 bases). There are 17 residues in the CDR3. V lost 0 bases and J lost 3, with 17 bases in between. The germline V gene has CDR1 LNHNV and CDR2 YYDKDF (reference sequence). The CDR3 is CATSRDSSTAGDYGYTF. The CDR3 DNA reads TGTGCCACCAGCAGAGATTCGTCGACAGCGGGAGACTATGGCTACACCTTC. The full variable domain, rest sourced from reference TRBV15 and TRBJ1-2, is DAMVIQNPRYQVTQFGKPVTLSCSQTLNHNVMYWYQQKSSQAPKLLFHYYDKDFNNEADTPDNFQSRRPNTSFCFLDIRSPGLGDTAMYLCATSRDSSTAGDYGYTFGSGTRLTVV.

This clone was seen a few times. V gene TRBV6-5 combines with J gene TRBJ2-3; weak D call: TRBD2 (6 bases). The V gene lost 7 bases and the J gene lost 5 bases, with 19 bases spanning the gap. The CDR3 has 15 amino acids. The germline V gene has CDR1 MNHEY and CDR2 SVGAGI. The CDR3 DNA reads as TGTGCCAGCAACTTTCCGGGAGAAGGAGAAGATACGCAGTATTTT. It codes for CASNFPGEGEDTQYF.

The chain is built from TRBV30 and TRBJ1-1; possibly TRBD1 for D (5 bases). V lost 3 bases to trimming and J lost 0 bases, with 14 bases between them. Germline values: CDR1 GTSNPN, CDR2 SVGIG (reference sequence). This CDR3 region has 15 residues. CDR3 in DNA: TGTGCCTGGAGCCGGAGCAGGGTCATGAACACTGAAGCTTTCTTT. Translation gives CAWSRSRVMNTEAFF.

The V and J genes are TRBV30 and TRBJ2-4; 11 nucleotides match TRBD2. The germline CDR1 and CDR2 sequences are GTSNPN and SVGIG (reference sequence). The trim removed 5 bases at V and 7 bases at J, leaving 1 base unmatched. The CDR3 totals 12 residues. The CDR3 DNA reads as TGTGCCTGGTTAGCGGGGGGGAACATTCAGTACTTC. Translating gives CAWLAGGNIQYF.